The source of this TCR beta chain is a study of OX40 agonist ivuxolimab in advanced cancers. On cycle 4 day 1 and cycle 7 day 1, as well as at baseline, blood was sampled. TCRdb keeps only in-frame clones here, not all; method: immunoSEQ multiplex PCR. Of about 67,000 clones detected, around 83% appear once; the ten largest clones hold 2.4%. The length of the CDR3 is 15 residues. The V segment lost 2 bases and the J segment 9 bases; nucleotides outside the gene matches: 7. Per the germline V gene, CDR1 is MNHEY and CDR2 is SMNVEV (reference sequence). The sample here was CD4+ or CD8+ T cells sorted from blood, taken in a trial of the OX40 agonist ivuxolimab. The sequence derives from an adult with an advanced solid tumor such as melanoma, head and neck, liver or kidney cancer. The chain combines TRBV27 with TRBJ1-6; 7 bases fit TRBD1. CDR3 DNA: TGTGCCAGCAGTTTAAAGACAGGGTTTAGTTCACCCCTCCACTTT. Translation: CASSLKTGFSSPLHF.